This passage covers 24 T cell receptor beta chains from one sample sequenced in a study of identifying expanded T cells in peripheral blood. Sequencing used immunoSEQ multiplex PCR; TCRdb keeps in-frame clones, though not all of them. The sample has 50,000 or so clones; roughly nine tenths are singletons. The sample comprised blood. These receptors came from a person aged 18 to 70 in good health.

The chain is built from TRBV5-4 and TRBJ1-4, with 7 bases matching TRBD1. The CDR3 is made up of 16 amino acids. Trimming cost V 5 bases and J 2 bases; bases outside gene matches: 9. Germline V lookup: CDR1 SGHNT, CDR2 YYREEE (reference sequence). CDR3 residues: CASREGGAATNEKLFF. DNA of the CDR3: TGTGCCAGCAGGGAAGGGGGCGCCGCTACTAATGAAAAACTGTTTTTT.

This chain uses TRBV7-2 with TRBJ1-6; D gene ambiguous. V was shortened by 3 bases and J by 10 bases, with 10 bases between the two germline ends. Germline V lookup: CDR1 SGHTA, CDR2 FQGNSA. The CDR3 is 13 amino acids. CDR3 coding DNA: TGTGCCAGCAGCTTTCGGTTAGGCTCACCCCTCCACTTT. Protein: CASSFRLGSPLHF.

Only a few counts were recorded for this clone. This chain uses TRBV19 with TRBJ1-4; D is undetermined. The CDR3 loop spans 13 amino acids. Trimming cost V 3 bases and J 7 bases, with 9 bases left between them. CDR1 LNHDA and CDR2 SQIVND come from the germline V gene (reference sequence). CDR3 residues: CASSIPPSEKLFF. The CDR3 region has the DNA TGTGCCAGTAGTATTCCCCCCTCTGAAAAACTGTTTTTT. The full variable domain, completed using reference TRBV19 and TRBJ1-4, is DGGITQSPKYLFRKEGQNVTLSCEQNLNHDAMYWYRQDPGQGLRLIYYSQIVNDFQKGDIAEGYSVSREKKESFPLTVTSAQKNPTAFYLCASSIPPSEKLFFGSGTQLSVL.

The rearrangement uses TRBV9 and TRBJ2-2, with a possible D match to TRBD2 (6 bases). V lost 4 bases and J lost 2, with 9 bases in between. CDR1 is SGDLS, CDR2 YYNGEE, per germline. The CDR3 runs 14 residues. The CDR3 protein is CASSPGVNTGELFF. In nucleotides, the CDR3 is TGTGCCAGCAGCCCGGGGGTAAACACCGGGGAGCTGTTTTTT.

The CDR3 protein is CASSLRGNEKLFF. Here the CDR3 DNA reads TGTGCCAGCAGTCTCAGGGGAAATGAAAAACTGTTTTTT. V usage is TRBV27 and J usage is TRBJ1-4; TRBD1 might be the D (6 bases). Germline V gene data show CDR1 as MNHEY and CDR2 as SMNVEV (reference sequence). The CDR3 spans 13 residues. The germline V and J ends were trimmed by 5 bases and 5 bases, with 9 bases remaining between them.

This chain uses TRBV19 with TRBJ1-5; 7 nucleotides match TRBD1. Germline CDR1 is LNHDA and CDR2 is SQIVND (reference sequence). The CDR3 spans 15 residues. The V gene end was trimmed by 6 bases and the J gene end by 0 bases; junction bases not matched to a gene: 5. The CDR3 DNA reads TGTGCCAGTAGGGTCGCAGGGGGTAGCAATCAGCCCCAGCATTTT. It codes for CASRVAGGSNQPQHF.

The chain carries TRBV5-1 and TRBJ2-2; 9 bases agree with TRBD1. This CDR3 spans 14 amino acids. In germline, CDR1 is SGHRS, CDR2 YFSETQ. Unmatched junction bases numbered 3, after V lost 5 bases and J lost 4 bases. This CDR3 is CASRDRGSTGELFF. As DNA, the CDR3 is TGCGCCAGCAGGGACAGGGGAAGCACCGGGGAGCTGTTTTTT.

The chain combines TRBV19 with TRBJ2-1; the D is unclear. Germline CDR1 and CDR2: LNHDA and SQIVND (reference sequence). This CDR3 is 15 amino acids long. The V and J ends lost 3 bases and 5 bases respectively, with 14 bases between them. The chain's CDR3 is CASSIDYQNHNEQFF. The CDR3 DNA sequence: TGTGCCAGTAGTATCGATTACCAAAACCACAATGAGCAGTTCTTC. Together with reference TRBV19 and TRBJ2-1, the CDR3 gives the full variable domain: DGGITQSPKYLFRKEGQNVTLSCEQNLNHDAMYWYRQDPGQGLRLIYYSQIVNDFQKGDIAEGYSVSREKKESFPLTVTSAQKNPTAFYLCASSIDYQNHNEQFFGPGTRLTVL.

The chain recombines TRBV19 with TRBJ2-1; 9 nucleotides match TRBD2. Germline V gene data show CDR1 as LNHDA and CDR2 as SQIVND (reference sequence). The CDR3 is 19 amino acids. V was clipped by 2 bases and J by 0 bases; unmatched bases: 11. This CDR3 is CASSIIAAGGPSSYNEQFF. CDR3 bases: TGTGCCAGTAGTATAATTGCAGCGGGGGGCCCCAGCTCCTACAATGAGCAGTTCTTC. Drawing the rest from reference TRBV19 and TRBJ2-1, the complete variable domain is DGGITQSPKYLFRKEGQNVTLSCEQNLNHDAMYWYRQDPGQGLRLIYYSQIVNDFQKGDIAEGYSVSREKKESFPLTVTSAQKNPTAFYLCASSIIAAGGPSSYNEQFFGPGTRLTVL.

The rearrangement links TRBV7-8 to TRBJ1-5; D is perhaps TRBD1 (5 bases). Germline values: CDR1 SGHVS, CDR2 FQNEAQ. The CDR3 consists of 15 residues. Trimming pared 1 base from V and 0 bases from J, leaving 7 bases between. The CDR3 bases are TGTGCCAGCAGCTTAGACAGGCTTAGCAATCAGCCCCAGCATTTT. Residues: CASSLDRLSNQPQHF.

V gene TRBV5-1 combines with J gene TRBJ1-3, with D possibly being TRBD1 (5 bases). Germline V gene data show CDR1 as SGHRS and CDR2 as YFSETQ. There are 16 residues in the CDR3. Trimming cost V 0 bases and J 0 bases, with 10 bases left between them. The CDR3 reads CASSLAGGASGNTIYF. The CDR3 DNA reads TGCGCCAGCAGCTTGGCTGGGGGAGCCTCTGGAAACACCATATATTTT.

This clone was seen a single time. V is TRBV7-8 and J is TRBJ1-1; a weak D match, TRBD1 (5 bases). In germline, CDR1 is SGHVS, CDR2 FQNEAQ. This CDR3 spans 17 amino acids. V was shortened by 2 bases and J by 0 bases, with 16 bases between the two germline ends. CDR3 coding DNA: TGTGCCAGCAGCTTAACATCCCAGGGAGGGATGAACACTGAAGCTTTCTTT. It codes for CASSLTSQGGMNTEAFF.

The CDR3 nucleotides are TGTGCCAGCAGCTCTAGCGGGGGTTCCTACAATGAGCAGTTCTTC. Translating it yields CASSSSGGSYNEQFF. V and J are TRBV7-3 and TRBJ2-1; 10 bases are a match to TRBD2. The V and J ends lost 4 bases and 1 base, in that order; junction bases with no gene match: 1. The CDR3 is 15 residues long. Germline CDR1 reads SGHTA; CDR2 reads FQGTGA.

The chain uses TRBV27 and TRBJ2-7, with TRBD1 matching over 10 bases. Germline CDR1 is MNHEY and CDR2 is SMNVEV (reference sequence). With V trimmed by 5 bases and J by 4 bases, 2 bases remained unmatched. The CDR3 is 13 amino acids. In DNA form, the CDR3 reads TGTGCCAGCAGTGGGGGACAGGGGTACGAGCAGTACTTC. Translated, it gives CASSGGQGYEQYF.

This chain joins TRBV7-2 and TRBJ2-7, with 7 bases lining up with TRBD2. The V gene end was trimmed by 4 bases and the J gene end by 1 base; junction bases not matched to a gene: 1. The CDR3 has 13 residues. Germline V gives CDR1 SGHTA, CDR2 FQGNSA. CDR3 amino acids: CASSWGGSYEQYF. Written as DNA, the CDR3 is TGTGCCAGCAGCTGGGGAGGGTCCTACGAGCAGTACTTC.

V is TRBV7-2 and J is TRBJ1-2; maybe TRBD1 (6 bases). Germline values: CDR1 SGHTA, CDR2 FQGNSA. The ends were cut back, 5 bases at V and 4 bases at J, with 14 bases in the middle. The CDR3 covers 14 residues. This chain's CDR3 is CASSPRGGLYGYTF. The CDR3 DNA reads TGTGCCAGCAGCCCCCGTGGGGGCCTCTATGGCTACACCTTC.

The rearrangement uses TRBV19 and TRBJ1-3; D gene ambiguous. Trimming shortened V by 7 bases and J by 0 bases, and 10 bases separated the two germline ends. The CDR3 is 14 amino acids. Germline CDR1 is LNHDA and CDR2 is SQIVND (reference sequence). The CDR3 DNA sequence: TGTGCCAGTAATCCGAAGGACTCTGGAAACACCATATATTTT. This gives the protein CASNPKDSGNTIYF.

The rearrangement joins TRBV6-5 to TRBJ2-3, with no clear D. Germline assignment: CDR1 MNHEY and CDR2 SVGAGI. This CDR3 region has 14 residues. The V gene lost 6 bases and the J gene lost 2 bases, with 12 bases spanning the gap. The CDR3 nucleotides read TGTGCCAGCAGCCCCGGATTAAACACAGATACGCAGTATTTT. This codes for CASSPGLNTDTQYF.

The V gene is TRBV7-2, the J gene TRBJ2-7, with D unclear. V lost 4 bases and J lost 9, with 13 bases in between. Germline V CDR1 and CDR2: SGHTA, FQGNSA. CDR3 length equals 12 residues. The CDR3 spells CASSSPLSGQYF. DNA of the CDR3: TGTGCCAGCAGCTCCCCCCTTTCGGGGCAGTACTTC.

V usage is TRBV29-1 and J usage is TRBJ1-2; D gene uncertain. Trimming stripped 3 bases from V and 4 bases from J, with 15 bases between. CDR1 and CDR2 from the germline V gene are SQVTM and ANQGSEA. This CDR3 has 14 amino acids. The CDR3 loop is CSVESRMQVYGYTF. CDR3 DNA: TGCAGCGTTGAGTCTCGAATGCAGGTCTATGGCTACACCTTC.

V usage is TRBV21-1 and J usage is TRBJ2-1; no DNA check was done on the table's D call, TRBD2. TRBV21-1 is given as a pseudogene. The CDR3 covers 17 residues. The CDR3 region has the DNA TGTGCCAGCAGCACCCGGTGCGGGGGACCCCTCTACAATGAGCAGTTCTTC. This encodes CASSTRCGGPLYNEQFF.

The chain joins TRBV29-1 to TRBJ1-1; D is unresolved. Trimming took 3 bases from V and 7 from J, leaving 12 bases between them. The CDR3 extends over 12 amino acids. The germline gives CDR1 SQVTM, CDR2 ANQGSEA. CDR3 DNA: TGCAGCGTTGATTCGGGGAGCGATGAAGCTTTCTTT. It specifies CSVDSGSDEAFF.

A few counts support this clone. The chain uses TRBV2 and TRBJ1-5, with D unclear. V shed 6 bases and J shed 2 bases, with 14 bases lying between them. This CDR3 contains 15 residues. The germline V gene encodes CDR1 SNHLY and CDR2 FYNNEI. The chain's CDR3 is CASSILGQGNQPQHF. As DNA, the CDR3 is TGTGCCAGCAGCATCCTTGGTCAGGGCAATCAGCCCCAGCATTTT.

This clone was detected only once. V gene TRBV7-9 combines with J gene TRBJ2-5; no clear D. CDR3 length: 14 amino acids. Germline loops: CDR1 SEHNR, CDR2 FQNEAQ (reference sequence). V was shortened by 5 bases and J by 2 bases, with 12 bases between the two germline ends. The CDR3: CASSPDKGQETQYF. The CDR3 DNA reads TGTGCCAGCAGCCCAGATAAAGGACAAGAGACCCAGTACTTC.